These 23 T cell receptor beta chains share one sample of origin, sequenced in a study of beta chain features in type 1 diabetes. Study-level results: Researchers report that Type 1 diabetes patients had moderately but significantly shorter TCRB CDR3s across all four CD4+ subsets.

TCRB transcripts that were expressed got sequenced, as all of the isolated RNA had been reverse transcribed. Some clones are missing from TCRdb's copy, which holds only in-frame ones; the method was immunoSEQ multiplex PCR. Here the sample spans around 150,000 clones, 8.5% to 10% being singletons. These receptors' antigens are unknown. What was sequenced was central memory CD4+ T cells from blood. The source is a woman aged 25 to 39 with type 1 diabetes.

In this sample, this clone turned up a few times. The chain joins TRBV30 to TRBJ2-3; TRBD1 aligns across 9 bases. The CDR3 runs to 15 residues. V lost 6 bases and J lost 4; bases outside the gene matches: 11. The V gene's germline CDR1 is GTSNPN and CDR2 SVGIG (reference sequence). The DNA for the CDR3 is TGTGCCTGTTACCCCGGGACAGGGATCTCAGATACGCAGTATTTT. This encodes CACYPGTGISDTQYF.

This clone came up a few times. The genes are TRBV6-5 and TRBJ2-5, with no clear D. Trimming stripped 5 bases from V and 5 bases from J, with 9 bases between. The V gene's germline CDR1 is MNHEY and CDR2 SVGAGI. The CDR3 length is 12 residues. CDR3 coding DNA: TGTGCCAGCAGTCCTGGTCGGGAGACCCAGTACTTC. Protein sequence: CASSPGRETQYF.

This clone was detected only a few times. CDR3 coding DNA: TGCGCCAGCAGCTCGGAAGGACATGCAGAGACCCAGTACTTC. Protein product: CASSSEGHAETQYF. The rearrangement links TRBV5-1 to TRBJ2-5; D is possibly TRBD1 (5 bases). The germline V gene encodes CDR1 SGHRS and CDR2 YFSETQ. The CDR3 sequence is 14 residues long. V gave up 3 bases and J gave up 4 bases, with 13 bases separating them.

This chain links TRBV6-5 with TRBJ1-2; the match to TRBD1 covers 7 bases. Trimming at V came to 5 bases and at J to 7 bases, leaving 7 bases not matched to a gene. This CDR3 comprises 13 residues. From germline, CDR1 is MNHEY and CDR2 SVGAGI. CDR3 bases: TGTGCCAGCAGTCAATGGGACAGTCGTGGCTACACCTTC. Encoded protein: CASSQWDSRGYTF.

This clone was observed a handful of times. The rearrangement joins TRBV7-2 to TRBJ2-3, with D unresolved. There are 12 residues in the CDR3. From germline, CDR1 is SGHTA and CDR2 FQGNSA. Trimming pared 5 bases from V and 2 bases from J, leaving 5 bases between. The CDR3 protein is CASSHYTDTQYF. DNA for the CDR3: TGTGCCAGCAGCCACTACACAGATACGCAGTATTTT.

This clone was picked up a small number of times. V usage is TRBV13 and J usage is TRBJ2-1, with 11 positions matching TRBD2. The ends lost 5 bases at V and 9 bases at J; junction bases unmatched: 9. In germline, CDR1 is PRHDT, CDR2 FYEKMQ (reference sequence). The CDR3 is 15 residues long. CDR3 sequence (DNA): TGTGCCAGCAGCCCTTTAGCGGGAGGGCTTAGTGAGCAGTTCTTC. The encoded protein is CASSPLAGGLSEQFF. Complete variable domain (other parts from reference TRBV13 and TRBJ2-1): AAGVIQSPRHLIKEKRETATLKCYPIPRHDTVYWYQQGPGQDPQFLISFYEKMQSDKGSIPDRFSAQQFSDYHSELNMSSLELGDSALYFCASSPLAGGLSEQFFGPGTRLTVL.

The chain joins TRBV7-3 to TRBJ2-5; D uncertain. Germline V gene sequence: CDR1 SGHTA, CDR2 FQGTGA. V gave up 4 bases and J gave up 4 bases, with 7 bases separating them. This CDR3 is built from 12 residues. CDR3 loop: CASSSTGETQYF. The CDR3 bases are TGTGCCAGCAGCTCCACGGGAGAGACCCAGTACTTC.

This chain uses TRBV28 with TRBJ2-7; TRBD1 matches 9 bases. Germline V gives CDR1 MDHEN, CDR2 SYDVKM. This CDR3 has 14 residues. V gave up 7 bases and J gave up 1 base; unmatched junction bases: 5. CDR3 amino acids: CASIPGTGSYEQYF. Here the CDR3 DNA reads TGTGCCAGCATCCCCGGGACAGGGTCCTACGAGCAGTACTTC. The full variable domain, in which reference TRBV28 and TRBJ2-7 provide the parts outside the CDR3, is DVKVTQSSRYLVKRTGEKVFLECVQDMDHENMFWYRQDPGLGLRLIYFSYDVKMKEKGDIPEGYSVSREKKERFSLILESASTNQTSMYLCASIPGTGSYEQYFGPGTRLTVT.

The rearrangement links TRBV28 to TRBJ2-6; tentatively, D is TRBD1 (6 bases). Trimming took off 4 bases at V and 3 bases at J, with 19 bases between the two ends. The V gene's germline CDR1 is MDHEN and CDR2 SYDVKM. This CDR3 comprises 18 residues. In nucleotides, the CDR3 is TGTGCCAGCAGTTCCCCGACAGGAATTCCTTTTGGGGCCAACGTCCTGACTTTC. Encoded protein: CASSSPTGIPFGANVLTF.

The chain carries TRBV29-1 and TRBJ1-1; unclear D gene. Germline V gives CDR1 SQVTM, CDR2 ANQGSEA. Trimming removed 7 bases from V and 3 bases from J, with 9 bases in between. The CDR3 is made up of 11 amino acids. CDR3 in DNA: TGCAGCGGCTATGAGGACACTGAAGCTTTCTTT. It codes for CSGYEDTEAFF.

This clone has more than one count but fewer than ten. V and J are TRBV18 and TRBJ1-3; 8 bases fit TRBD1. The V segment lost 6 bases and the J segment 4 bases; nucleotides outside the gene matches: 8. The germline CDR1 and CDR2 sequences are KGHSH and LQKENI. This CDR3 is 15 amino acids long. For the CDR3, the DNA is TGTGCCAGCTCCCCCGGACAGGGTGGAGGAAACACCATATATTTT. As protein: CASSPGQGGGNTIYF.

This clone has more than one count but fewer than ten. Other DNA sequences of this sample code for an identical CDR3. V usage is TRBV11-3 and J usage is TRBJ2-1; 8 positions agree with TRBD2. This CDR3 region has 14 residues. Germline V lookup: CDR1 SGHNT, CDR2 YENEEA. V lost 4 bases and J lost 2; bases outside the gene matches: 1. CDR3 in amino acids: CASSSGLAYNEQFF. In DNA form, the CDR3 reads TGTGCCAGCAGCTCGGGACTAGCCTACAATGAGCAGTTCTTC.

This rearrangement joins TRBV6-6 to TRBJ2-1, with TRBD2 matching 10 bases. Germline CDR1 is MNHNY and CDR2 is SVGAGI (reference sequence). This CDR3 has 15 residues. V lost 6 bases, J lost 7 bases, and 9 bases stayed unmatched. The CDR3 region is CASRTAPSGSNEQFF. CDR3 coding DNA: TGTGCCAGCAGAACGGCGCCTAGCGGGAGTAATGAGCAGTTCTTC.

The J gene is TRBJ2-1, the V gene TRBV25-1; 7 bases are a match to TRBD1. CDR3 length: 15 amino acids. J gave up 9 bases and V 3 bases, and 11 bases lay outside the gene matches. Germline assignment: CDR1 MGHDK and CDR2 SYGVNS. The DNA of the CDR3 is TGTGCCAGCAGTGACCCCCGACAGGGCGATGCTGAGCAGTTCTTC. The encoded protein is CASSDPRQGDAEQFF.

This clone was detected a few times. The chain recombines TRBV28 with TRBJ2-5, with 7 bases aligning to TRBD2. Germline V gives CDR1 MDHEN, CDR2 SYDVKM. The length of the CDR3 is 11 residues. With 10 bases clipped from V and 5 bases from J, the junction kept 4 bases outside the gene matches. The DNA for the CDR3 is TGTGCCACAGCGGGATCGGAGACCCAGTACTTC. This translates into CATAGSETQYF.

The chain carries TRBV6-6 and TRBJ2-7, with a tentative D call TRBD1 (5 bases). The V gene lost 5 bases and the J gene lost 2 bases, with 10 bases spanning the gap. The germline V gene encodes CDR1 MNHNY and CDR2 SVGAGI (reference sequence). The CDR3 length is 13 residues. CDR3 nucleotides: TGTGCCAGCAGTGACGGACAAACCTACGAGCAGTACTTC. Its protein product is CASSDGQTYEQYF.

The rearrangement uses TRBV4-1 and TRBJ1-2; TRBD1 aligns across 10 bases. The CDR3 contains 18 residues. With V trimmed by 4 bases and J by 4 bases, 15 bases remained unmatched. Germline assignment: CDR1 MGHRA and CDR2 YSYEKL. CDR3 sequence reads: CASSREDGGTGVPYGYTF. The CDR3 DNA reads as TGCGCCAGCAGCCGAGAAGATGGGGGGACAGGGGTCCCCTATGGCTACACCTTC.

The gene calls are TRBV27 and TRBJ1-1; a possible D gene is TRBD1 (5 bases). Germline V lookup: CDR1 MNHEY, CDR2 SMNVEV (reference sequence). This CDR3 contains 12 residues. Trimming left V 2 bases short and J 10 bases short, with 11 bases between. This chain's CDR3 is CASSLGRGRAFF. In nucleotides, the CDR3 is TGTGCCAGCAGTTTAGGTAGGGGTCGAGCTTTCTTT.

This chain uses TRBV7-9 with TRBJ2-7; 14 bases map to TRBD2. Germline-derived CDR1 and CDR2 are SEHNR and FQNEAQ (reference sequence). The length of the CDR3 is 15 residues. J gave up 6 bases and V 6 bases, and 7 bases lay outside the gene matches. The CDR3 coding sequence is TGTGCCAGCAGACCTGGGACTAGCGGGAGTGGCGAGCAGTACTTC. Its translation is CASRPGTSGSGEQYF.

This clone was recorded a few times. The gene calls are TRBV11-2 and TRBJ2-4, with TRBD1 identical over 7 bases. Germline V gives CDR1 SGHAT, CDR2 FQNNGV. The CDR3 has 13 residues. Unmatched junction bases numbered 1, after V lost 0 bases and J lost 8 bases. This chain's CDR3 is CASSLDQGDIQYF. CDR3 sequence (DNA): TGTGCCAGCAGCTTAGACCAGGGGGACATTCAGTACTTC.

In this sample, this clone turned up a few times. The chain is built from TRBV7-3 and TRBJ2-5; 14 bases match TRBD2. Germline trimming cut 5 bases from V and 4 bases from J; bases unmatched to any gene: 6. Looked up from germline, CDR1 is SGHTA and CDR2 is FQGTGA. There are 16 residues in the CDR3. CDR3 in amino acids: CASSPGLAGATETQYF. In DNA form, the CDR3 reads TGTGCCAGCAGCCCGGGACTAGCGGGAGCTACAGAGACCCAGTACTTC.

This clone was detected only a few times. This chain joins TRBV7-9 and TRBJ1-4; 9 bases map to TRBD1. Germline assignment: CDR1 SEHNR and CDR2 FQNEAQ (reference sequence). The CDR3 sequence is 14 residues long. Losses at the gene ends were 4 bases for V and 6 bases for J; bases not matched to a gene: 3. The CDR3 spells CASSSGQGYEKLFF. The CDR3 nucleotides are TGTGCCAGCAGCTCGGGACAGGGTTATGAAAAACTGTTTTTT.

This chain connects TRBV2 to TRBJ1-3, with D perhaps matching TRBD1 (6 bases). The V end lost 4 bases, the J end lost 8 bases, and 9 bases lay between the germline ends. The CDR3 totals 12 residues. Germline V CDR1 and CDR2: SNHLY, FYNNEI. The DNA of the CDR3 is TGTGCCAGCAGTGGGGGGGGCTACACCATATATTTT. It encodes CASSGGGYTIYF.